This T cell receptor beta chain was observed in a study of blood T cell repertoires in COVID-19. Across the study: Samples taken during acute and convalescent COVID-19 were collected in the United States, Italy and Spain. PBMCs, B-cell-depleted T cells, or T cells provided the cDNA or gDNA that made up the material.

In the authors' workflow: It was from reference gene primer amplification that nucleated cell counts were estimated. Clones were sequenced by immunoSEQ multiplex PCR, and TCRdb holds only the in-frame ones, with some missing. For V, J and clone size, that table is used; D and trimming come from the DNA. The table shows 140,000 or so clones, with approximately 88% occurring only once. This TCR was recovered from a man between 60 and 75 years old with active or convalescent COVID-19. Sample: peripheral blood.

The chain's CDR3 is CASSESGGSNQPQHF. The CDR3 region has the DNA TGTGCCAGCAGTGAATCGGGGGGTAGCAATCAGCCCCAGCATTTT. V is TRBV25-1 and J is TRBJ1-5; possible D gene TRBD1, 5 bases. The ends were cut back, 1 base at V and 0 bases at J, with 7 bases in the middle. The CDR3 spans 15 residues. CDR1 is MGHDK and CDR2 is SYGVNS in the germline V gene. The variable domain in full, with the rest retrieved from reference TRBV25-1 and TRBJ1-5, is EADIYQTPRYLVIGTGKKITLECSQTMGHDKMYWYQQDPGMELHLIHYSYGVNSTEKGDLSSESTVSRIRTEHFPLTLESARPSHTSQYLCASSESGGSNQPQHFGDGTRLSIL.